This TCR beta chain was retrieved from a study of glioma-infiltrating T cells after dendritic cell vaccination. Across the whole study: Patients received autologous tumor lysate-pulsed dendritic cell vaccination between about 2002 and 2013.

The germline CDR1 and CDR2 sequences are MNHEY and SMNVEV (reference sequence). Trimming pared 7 bases from V and 5 bases from J, leaving 17 bases between. CDR3 length: 14 amino acids. Sequenced by immunoSEQ multiplex PCR; TCRdb stores in-frame clones only, minus some. The sample yields 95,000 to 110,000 clones, 75% to 85% seen once. The source is a human donor with glioblastoma. The chain employs TRBV27 and TRBJ2-5; perhaps TRBD2 as D (7 bases). Here the sequenced sample was blood, taken before dendritic cell vaccination. The CDR3 sequence is CASKGTGGRETQYF. CDR3 coding DNA: TGTGCCAGCAAAGGAACGGGGGGCAGGGAGACCCAGTACTTC.